Following are 16 T cell receptor beta chains from one sample sequenced in a study of cytomegalovirus exposure and HLA in healthy donors. Both 60 Vbeta primers and 13 Jbeta primers went into the PCR. The data were produced by immunoSEQ multiplex PCR, yet TCRdb's version contains in-frame clones alone and is incomplete. The top ten hold less than 2% of the sample, which has tens of thousands of clones, around 40% seen once. Specimen: PBMCs. Source of these receptors: a woman between 45 and 60 years old in good health and CMV-seronegative.

This clone has a handful of counts. The chain is built from TRBV5-1 and TRBJ2-5; 8 bases match TRBD1. In germline, CDR1 is SGHRS, CDR2 YFSETQ. The CDR3 has 17 amino acids. Trimming at V came to 0 bases and at J to 5 bases, leaving 12 bases not matched to a gene. The CDR3, as DNA: TGCGCCAGCAGCTTGGGGGACAGGATTAGGCAGGAGGAGACCCAGTACTTC. Encoded protein: CASSLGDRIRQEETQYF.

V gene TRBV7-9 combines with J gene TRBJ2-5; TRBD2 aligns across 14 bases. Losses at the gene ends were 7 bases for V and 4 bases for J; bases not matched to a gene: 14. Germline loops: CDR1 SEHNR, CDR2 FQNEAQ (reference sequence). The CDR3 is made up of 18 amino acids. In DNA form, the CDR3 reads TGTGCCAGCACCCAATGGGGTGGACTAGCGGGGGGAGGAGAGACCCAGTACTTC. It is translated as CASTQWGGLAGGGETQYF.

The chain combines TRBV6-6 with TRBJ1-1; the D is unclear. V was pared by 0 bases and J by 5 bases, with 7 bases between. This CDR3 comprises 13 residues. In germline, CDR1 is MNHNY, CDR2 SVGAGI (reference sequence). This CDR3 is CASSYSAETEAFF. The CDR3 DNA is TGTGCCAGCAGTTACTCGGCGGAAACTGAAGCTTTCTTT.

The chain has TRBV4-2 and TRBJ2-5, with D possibly TRBD1 on 7 matching bases. Germline CDR1 and CDR2: LGHNA and YNFKEQ. The V end lost 4 bases, the J end lost 1 base, and 13 bases lay between the germline ends. This CDR3 is built from 15 residues. The CDR3 coding sequence is TGTGCCAGCAGCCGCGGAGGGGGCGCCCAAGAGACCCAGTACTTC. Its translation: CASSRGGGAQETQYF.

V is TRBV4-1 and J is TRBJ2-5, with 9 bases identical to TRBD2. The J segment lost 9 bases and the V segment lost 1 base, leaving 15 bases of the junction unmatched. The germline V gene encodes CDR1 MGHRA and CDR2 YSYEKL. The CDR3 totals 17 residues. CDR3 amino acids: CASSQASGAGERGAQYF. CDR3 DNA: TGCGCCAGCAGCCAAGCTAGCGGGGCCGGGGAACGGGGGGCCCAGTACTTC.

This clone was seen just once. The rearrangement links TRBV9 to TRBJ2-1; the match to TRBD2 covers 10 bases. CDR1 and CDR2 from the germline V gene are SGDLS and YYNGEE. This CDR3 has 19 residues. Trimming removed 4 bases from V and 3 bases from J; junction bases left unmatched: 16. Here the CDR3 DNA reads TGTGCCAGCAGCCATCCTCTCGGGGTAGCGGGAGGCAGCTACAATGAGCAGTTCTTC. Amino acids: CASSHPLGVAGGSYNEQFF.

The chain joins TRBV19 to TRBJ1-1, with 8 nucleotides matching TRBD1. The V and J ends lost 5 bases and 11 bases, in that order; junction bases with no gene match: 10. The V gene's germline CDR1 is LNHDA and CDR2 SQIVND (reference sequence). The CDR3 runs to 13 residues. The CDR3 spells CASSSPDRAWAFF. The CDR3 DNA is TGTGCCAGTAGTTCACCGGACAGGGCGTGGGCTTTCTTT.

This chain joins TRBV5-1 and TRBJ2-1, with 8 bases fitting TRBD1. The CDR3 extends over 18 amino acids. The germline V gene encodes CDR1 SGHRS and CDR2 YFSETQ. V was clipped by 0 bases and J by 4 bases; unmatched bases: 12. The CDR3 nucleotides read TGCGCCAGCAGCTTGGGGGGATGGGCAGGGGGCGCATACAATGAGCAGTTCTTC. It encodes CASSLGGWAGGAYNEQFF.

V and J are TRBV27 and TRBJ2-4; the match to TRBD2 covers 12 bases. CDR3 length: 19 residues. With 0 bases clipped from V and 1 base from J, the junction kept 7 bases outside the gene matches. CDR1 is MNHEY, CDR2 SMNVEV, per germline (reference sequence). CDR3 sequence: CASSLSLPLAGGAKNIQYF. The CDR3 coding sequence is TGTGCCAGCAGTTTATCTCTCCCACTAGCGGGGGGCGCCAAAAACATTCAGTACTTC.

J is TRBJ2-4 and V is TRBV2; 9 bases map to TRBD1. V gave up 5 bases and J gave up 8 bases; unmatched junction bases: 7. The length of the CDR3 is 14 residues. CDR1 SNHLY and CDR2 FYNNEI come from the germline V gene. The CDR3 sequence: CASSQGQGLHIQYF. For the CDR3, the DNA is TGTGCCAGCAGTCAGGGACAGGGTCTTCACATTCAGTACTTC.

The rearrangement links TRBV6-4 to TRBJ1-1; tentative D call: TRBD1 (5 bases). This CDR3 has 14 residues. Germline CDR1 reads MRHNA; CDR2 reads SNTAGT. Trimming left V 6 bases short and J 1 base short, with 12 bases between. CDR3 bases: TGTGCCAGCAGCCCCCCAGGGCCGAACACTGAAGCTTTCTTT. Its translation: CASSPPGPNTEAFF.

The rearrangement links TRBV6-1 to TRBJ1-1; the D gene is possibly TRBD1 (6 bases). V gave up 5 bases and J gave up 3 bases, with 16 bases separating them. CDR1 is MNHNS and CDR2 is SASEGT in the germline V gene. The CDR3 loop spans 15 amino acids. CDR3 in DNA: TGTGCCAGCAGTCCCTCCGGGGGGGCGGACACTGAAGCTTTCTTT. This encodes CASSPSGGADTEAFF.

The chain has TRBV5-1 and TRBJ1-1, with 8 positions matching TRBD1. J lost 3 bases, V lost 0 bases, and 7 bases had no gene match. CDR1 is SGHRS and CDR2 is YFSETQ in the germline V gene. The CDR3 contains 16 residues. The CDR3 coding sequence is TGCGCCAGCAGCTTGGAAGGACAGGGTATCGACACTGAAGCTTTCTTT. Translated: CASSLEGQGIDTEAFF.

The V call is TRBV7-9, the J call TRBJ2-7; TRBD1 matches at 9 bases. J gave up 5 bases and V 0 bases, and 2 bases lay outside the gene matches. CDR3 length: 14 amino acids. CDR1 is SEHNR and CDR2 is FQNEAQ in the germline V gene (reference sequence). In nucleotides, the CDR3 is TGTGCCAGCAGCTTAGCGACAGGGGGGGACGAGCAGTACTTC. Translation gives CASSLATGGDEQYF.

This clone was detected a few times. The chain combines TRBV2 with TRBJ2-3; 9 bases agree with TRBD2. J gave up 2 bases and V 8 bases, and 8 bases lay outside the gene matches. The CDR3 contains 15 residues. Germline V gives CDR1 SNHLY, CDR2 FYNNEI. In DNA form, the CDR3 reads TGTGCCAGCGGGGGGGGCGGGGGGGCCACAGATACGCAGTATTTT. Translation: CASGGGGGATDTQYF.

This clone was picked up one time. The chain is built from TRBV7-9 and TRBJ2-7, with D perhaps matching TRBD2 (6 bases). In germline, CDR1 is SEHNR, CDR2 FQNEAQ (reference sequence). The ends were cut back, 4 bases at V and 6 bases at J, with 19 bases in the middle. The CDR3 runs to 15 residues. The CDR3 protein is CASSWEEDQGSEQYF. The CDR3 DNA is TGTGCCAGCAGCTGGGAGGAGGACCAGGGTAGCGAGCAGTACTTC.